Below are 2 T cell receptor beta chains sequenced from a single sample in a study of T-cell memory formation after mild COVID-19. Each CDR3 protein is one row after TCRdb ran MiXCR on the 5' RACE reads. The sample holds about 140,000 distinct CDR3 sequences, around 14% seen once. The sample comprised PBMCs or a T cell subset sorted from them (not recorded which). Every receptor here comes from an adult woman who had mild COVID-19 (a few samples of this study predate the infection). Cell type and time point are not known.

This rearrangement joins TRBV5-4 to TRBJ2-7; no reliable D call. Germline-derived CDR1 and CDR2 are SGHNT and YYREEE (reference sequence). This CDR3 is built from 14 residues. Trimming took off 0 bases at V and 3 bases at J, with 10 bases between the two ends. CDR3 amino acids: CASSLGWGSYEQYF. For the CDR3, the DNA is TGTGCCAGCAGCTTGGGCTGGGGTAGCTACGAGCAGTACTTC.

The chain combines TRBV6-2 or TRBV6-3 with TRBJ2-1; D not resolved. Germline V lookup: CDR1 MNHEY, CDR2 SVGEGT. The CDR3 has 10 residues. V was clipped by 8 bases and J by 5 bases, with 4 bases between them. The CDR3 bases are TGTGCCAGCGGAAACAATGAGCAGTTCTTC. Its translation: CASGNNEQFF.